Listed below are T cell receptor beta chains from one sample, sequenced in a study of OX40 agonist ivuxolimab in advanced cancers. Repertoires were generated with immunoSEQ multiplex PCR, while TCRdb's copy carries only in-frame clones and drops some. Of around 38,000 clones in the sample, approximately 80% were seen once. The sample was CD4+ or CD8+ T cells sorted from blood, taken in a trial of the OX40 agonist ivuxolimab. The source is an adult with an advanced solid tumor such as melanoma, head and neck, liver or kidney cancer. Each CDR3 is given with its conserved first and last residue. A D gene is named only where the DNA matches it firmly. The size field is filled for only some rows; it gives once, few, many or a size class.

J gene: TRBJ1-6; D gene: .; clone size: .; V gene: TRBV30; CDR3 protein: CAWAGFGNSPLHF; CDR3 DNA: TGTGCCTGGGCTGGATTTGGAAATTCACCCCTCCACTTT
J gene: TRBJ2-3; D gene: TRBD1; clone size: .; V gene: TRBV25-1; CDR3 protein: CASIGDRGTADTQYF; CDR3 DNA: TGTGCCAGCATCGGAGACAGGGGGACGGCAGATACGCAGTATTTT
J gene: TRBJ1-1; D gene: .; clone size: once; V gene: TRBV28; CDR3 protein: CASTLGVQWAEAFF; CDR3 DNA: TGTGCCAGCACCCTGGGGGTGCAATGGGCTGAAGCTTTCTTT
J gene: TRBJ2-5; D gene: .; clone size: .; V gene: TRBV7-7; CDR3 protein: CASSFTGLQETQYF; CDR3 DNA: TGTGCCAGCAGCTTCACAGGACTACAAGAGACCCAGTACTTC
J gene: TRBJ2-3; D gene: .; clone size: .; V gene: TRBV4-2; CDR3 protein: CASSQDLRGPRTDTQYF; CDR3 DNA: TGTGCCAGCAGCCAAGATCTGCGGGGGCCTCGCACAGATACGCAGTATTTT
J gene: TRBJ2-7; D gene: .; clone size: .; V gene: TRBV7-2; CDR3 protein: CASSSPDIASYEQYF; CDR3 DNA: TGTGCCAGCAGCTCCCCCGACATCGCGAGCTACGAGCAGTACTTC
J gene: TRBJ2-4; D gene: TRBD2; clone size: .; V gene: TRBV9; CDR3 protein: CASSVGAGVGGDLNIQYF; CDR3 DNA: TGTGCCAGCAGCGTAGGGGCGGGGGTCGGAGGGGACTTGAACATTCAGTACTTC
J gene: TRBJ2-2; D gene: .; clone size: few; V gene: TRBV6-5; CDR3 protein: CASIEDTGELFF; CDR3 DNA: TGTGCCAGCATCGAGGACACCGGGGAGCTGTTTTTT
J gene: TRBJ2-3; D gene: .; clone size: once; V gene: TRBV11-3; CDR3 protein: CASSPDTLTDTQYF; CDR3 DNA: TGTGCCAGCAGCCCCGACACCTTGACAGATACGCAGTATTTT
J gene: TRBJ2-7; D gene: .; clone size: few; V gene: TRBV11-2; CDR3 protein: CASSLDLGSSYEQYF; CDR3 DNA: TGTGCCAGCAGCTTAGATCTGGGTAGCTCCTACGAGCAGTACTTC
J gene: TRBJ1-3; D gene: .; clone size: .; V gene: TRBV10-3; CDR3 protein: CAISDSGVNGNTIYF; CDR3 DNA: TGTGCCATCAGCGACTCGGGGGTTAATGGAAACACCATATATTTT
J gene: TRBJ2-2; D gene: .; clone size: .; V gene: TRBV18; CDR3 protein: CASSLDRSHFNTGELFF; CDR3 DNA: TGTGCCAGCTCCCTCGACAGGAGCCACTTTAACACCGGGGAGCTGTTTTTT
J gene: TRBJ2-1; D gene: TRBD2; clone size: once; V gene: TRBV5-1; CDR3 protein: CASSYSGSANEQFF; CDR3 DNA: TGCGCCAGCAGCTACAGCGGGAGCGCCAATGAGCAGTTCTTC
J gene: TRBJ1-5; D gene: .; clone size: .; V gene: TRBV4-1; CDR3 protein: CASSPSREGGQPQHF; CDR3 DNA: TGCGCCAGCAGTCCAAGTAGGGAGGGCGGTCAGCCCCAGCATTTT
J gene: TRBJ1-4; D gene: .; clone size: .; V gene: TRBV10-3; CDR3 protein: CAISEGGGPNEKLFF; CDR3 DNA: TGTGCCATCAGTGAGGGGGGGGGACCTAATGAAAAACTGTTTTTT
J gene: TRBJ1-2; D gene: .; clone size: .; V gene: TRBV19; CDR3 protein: CASSGTYSNYGYTF; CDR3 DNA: TGTGCCAGTAGTGGGACCTATTCGAACTATGGCTACACCTTC
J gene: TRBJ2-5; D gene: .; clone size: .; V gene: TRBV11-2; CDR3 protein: CASSLVTGYQETQYF; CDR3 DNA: TGTGCCAGCAGCTTAGTAACGGGGTACCAAGAGACCCAGTACTTC
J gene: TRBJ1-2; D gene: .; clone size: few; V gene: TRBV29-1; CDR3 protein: CSVERQTGYTF; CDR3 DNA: TGCAGCGTTGAGAGACAGACTGGCTACACCTTC
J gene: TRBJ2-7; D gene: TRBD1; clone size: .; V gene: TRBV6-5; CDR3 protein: CATSGQGYEQYF; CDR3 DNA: TGTGCCACCTCCGGACAGGGCTACGAGCAGTACTTC
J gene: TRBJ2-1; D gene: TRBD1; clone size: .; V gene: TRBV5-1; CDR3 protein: CASSLRFHRDREGVSYNEQFF; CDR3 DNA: TGCGCCAGCAGCTTGCGTTTTCACCGGGACAGGGAAGGAGTCTCCTACAATGAGCAGTTCTTC
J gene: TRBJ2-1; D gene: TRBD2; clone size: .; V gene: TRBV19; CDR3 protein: CASSRGGGTNEQFF; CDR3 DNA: TGTGCCAGTAGTAGGGGGGGAGGGACCAATGAGCAGTTCTTC
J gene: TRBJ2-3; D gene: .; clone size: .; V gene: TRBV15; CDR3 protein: CATSRVGVTDTQYF; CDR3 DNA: TGTGCCACCAGCAGAGTAGGGGTCACAGATACGCAGTATTTT
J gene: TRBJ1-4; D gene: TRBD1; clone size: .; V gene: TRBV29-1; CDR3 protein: CSVIDRGNEKLFF; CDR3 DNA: TGCAGCGTGATCGACAGGGGTAATGAAAAACTGTTTTTT
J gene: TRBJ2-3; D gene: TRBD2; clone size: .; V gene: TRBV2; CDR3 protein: CATGGGLQADTQYF; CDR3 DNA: TGTGCCACCGGGGGGGGGCTGCAGGCAGATACGCAGTATTTT
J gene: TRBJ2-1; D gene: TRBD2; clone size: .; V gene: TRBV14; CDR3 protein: CASSQRTSLNEQFF; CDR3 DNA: TGTGCCAGCAGCCAACGGACTAGCCTCAATGAGCAGTTCTTC
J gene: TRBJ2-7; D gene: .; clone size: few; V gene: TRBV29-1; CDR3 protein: CSVSRQVGGEQYF; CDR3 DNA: TGCAGCGTAAGCAGACAGGTGGGGGGCGAGCAGTACTTC
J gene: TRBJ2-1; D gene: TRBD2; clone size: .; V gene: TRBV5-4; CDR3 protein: CASSHSGGARHNEQFF; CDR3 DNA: TGTGCCAGCAGCCATAGCGGGGGGGCCCGGCACAATGAGCAGTTCTTC
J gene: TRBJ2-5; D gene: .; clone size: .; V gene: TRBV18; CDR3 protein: CASSPGLQETQYF; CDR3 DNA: TGTGCCAGCTCACCTGGCCTCCAAGAGACCCAGTACTTC
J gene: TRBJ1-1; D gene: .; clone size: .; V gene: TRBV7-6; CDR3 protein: CASSLGQLNTEAFF; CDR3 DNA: TGTGCCAGCAGCTTAGGACAGTTGAACACTGAAGCTTTCTTT
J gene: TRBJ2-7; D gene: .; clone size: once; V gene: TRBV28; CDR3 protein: CASKWGHAYEQYF; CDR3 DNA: TGTGCCAGCAAATGGGGGCACGCCTACGAGCAGTACTTC
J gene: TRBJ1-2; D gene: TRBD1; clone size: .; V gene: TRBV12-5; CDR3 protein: CASAQGGYYGYTF; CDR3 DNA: TGTGCTAGTGCTCAGGGGGGGTACTATGGCTACACCTTC
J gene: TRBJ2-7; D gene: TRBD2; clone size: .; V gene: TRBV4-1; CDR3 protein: CASSLGTSGYEQYF; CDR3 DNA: TGCGCCAGCAGCCTCGGGACTAGCGGCTACGAGCAGTACTTC
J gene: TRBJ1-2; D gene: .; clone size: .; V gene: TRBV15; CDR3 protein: CATSSEQGYYGYTF; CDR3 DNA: TGTGCCACCAGCAGCGAGCAGGGCTACTATGGCTACACCTTC
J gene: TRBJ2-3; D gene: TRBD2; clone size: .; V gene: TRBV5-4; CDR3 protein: CASSPGSGGARGTQYF; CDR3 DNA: TGTGCCAGCAGCCCCGGTAGCGGGGGGGCCAGGGGGACGCAGTATTTT
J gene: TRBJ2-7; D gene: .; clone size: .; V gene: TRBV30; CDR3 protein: CAWSVDGGPYEQYF; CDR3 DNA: TGTGCCTGGAGTGTAGACGGGGGGCCCTACGAGCAGTACTTC
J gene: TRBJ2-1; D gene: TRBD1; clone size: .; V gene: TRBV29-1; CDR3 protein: CSVQGQVSYNEQFF; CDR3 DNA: TGCAGCGTCCAGGGACAGGTCTCCTACAATGAGCAGTTCTTC
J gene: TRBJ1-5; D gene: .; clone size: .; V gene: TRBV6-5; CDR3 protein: CASSYGRHNQPQHF; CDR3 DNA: TGTGCCAGCAGTTATGGGCGGCACAATCAGCCCCAGCATTTT
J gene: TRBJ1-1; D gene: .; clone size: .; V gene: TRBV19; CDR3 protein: CASSIVSRATTTEAFF; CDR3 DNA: TGTGCCAGTAGTATAGTATCCAGGGCAACTACCACTGAAGCTTTCTTT
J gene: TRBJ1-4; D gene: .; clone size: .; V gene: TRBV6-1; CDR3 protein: CASSETKLMGEKLFF; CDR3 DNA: TGTGCCAGCAGTGAAACAAAGTTAATGGGGGAAAAACTGTTTTTT
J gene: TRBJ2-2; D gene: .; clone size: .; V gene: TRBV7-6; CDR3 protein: CASNEGQNTGELFF; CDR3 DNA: TGTGCCAGCAACGAGGGGCAGAACACCGGGGAGCTGTTTTTT
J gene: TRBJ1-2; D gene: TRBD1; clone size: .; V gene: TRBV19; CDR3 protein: CASSPYNRGRTYNYGYTF; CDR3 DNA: TGTGCCAGTAGTCCCTACAACAGGGGGCGAACATATAACTATGGCTACACCTTC
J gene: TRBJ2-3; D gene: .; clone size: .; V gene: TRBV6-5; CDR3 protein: CASENKAADTQYF; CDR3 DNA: TGTGCCAGCGAGAACAAGGCCGCAGATACGCAGTATTTT
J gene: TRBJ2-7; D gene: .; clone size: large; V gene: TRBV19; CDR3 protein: CASSGAGTNTKQYF; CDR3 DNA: TGTGCCAGTAGCGGGGCCGGGACGAATACGAAGCAGTACTTC
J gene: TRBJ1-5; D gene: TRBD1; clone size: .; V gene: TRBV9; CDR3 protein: CASSVSGGIGQPQHF; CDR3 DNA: TGTGCCAGCAGCGTATCAGGGGGAATAGGGCAGCCCCAGCATTTT
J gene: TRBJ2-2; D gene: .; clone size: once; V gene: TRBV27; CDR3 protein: CASRPRRVPTGELFF; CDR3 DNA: TGTGCCAGCAGGCCCCGAAGGGTCCCCACCGGGGAGCTGTTTTTT
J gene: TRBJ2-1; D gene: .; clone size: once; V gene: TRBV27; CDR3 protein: CASSLGGYEQFF; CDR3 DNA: TGTGCCAGCAGTTTAGGAGGTTATGAGCAGTTCTTC
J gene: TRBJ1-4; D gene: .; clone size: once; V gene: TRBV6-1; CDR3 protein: CASSDFNGRLNEKLFF; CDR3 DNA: TGTGCCAGCAGTGACTTTAATGGGAGGCTTAATGAAAAACTGTTTTTT
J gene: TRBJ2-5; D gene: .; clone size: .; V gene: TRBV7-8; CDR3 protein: CASSGGYRGETQYF; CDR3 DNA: TGTGCCAGCAGCGGGGGATATAGGGGAGAGACCCAGTACTTC
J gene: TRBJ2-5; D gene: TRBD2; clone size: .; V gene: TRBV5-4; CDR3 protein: CASSLRGGETQYF; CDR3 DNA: TGTGCCAGCAGCTTGCGCGGGGGGGAGACCCAGTACTTC
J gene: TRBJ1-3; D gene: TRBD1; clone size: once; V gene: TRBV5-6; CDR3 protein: CASSLGQGGNTIYF; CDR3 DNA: TGTGCCAGCAGCTTGGGACAGGGTGGAAACACCATATATTTT
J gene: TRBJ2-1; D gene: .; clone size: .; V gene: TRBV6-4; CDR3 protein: CASSETGRNNEQFF; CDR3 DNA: TGTGCCAGCAGTGAAACGGGAAGAAACAATGAGCAGTTCTTC
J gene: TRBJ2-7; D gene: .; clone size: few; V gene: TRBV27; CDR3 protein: CASSFRADMGEQYF; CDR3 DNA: TGTGCCAGCAGTTTTAGGGCCGATATGGGCGAGCAGTACTTC
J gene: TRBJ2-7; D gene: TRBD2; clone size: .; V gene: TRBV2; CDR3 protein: CASNRPAAGDEQYF; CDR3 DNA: TGTGCCAGCAATCGTCCCGCGGCGGGGGACGAGCAGTACTTC
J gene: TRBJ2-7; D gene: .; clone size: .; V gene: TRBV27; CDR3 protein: CASSLGGRGGEQYF; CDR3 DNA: TGTGCCAGCAGTTTAGGGGGCAGGGGAGGCGAGCAGTACTTC
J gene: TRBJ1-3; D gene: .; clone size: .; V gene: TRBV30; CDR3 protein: CAWSVGWKGNTIYF; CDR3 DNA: TGTGCCTGGAGTGTAGGGTGGAAGGGAAACACCATATATTTT
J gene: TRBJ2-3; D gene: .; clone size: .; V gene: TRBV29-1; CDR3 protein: CSVEDASTSDTQYF; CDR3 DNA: TGCAGCGTTGAAGATGCTTCGACAAGCGATACGCAGTATTTT
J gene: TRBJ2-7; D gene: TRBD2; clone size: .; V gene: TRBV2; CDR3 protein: CASSHRDYSYEQYF; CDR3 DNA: TGTGCCAGCAGCCACCGGGACTACTCCTACGAGCAGTACTTC